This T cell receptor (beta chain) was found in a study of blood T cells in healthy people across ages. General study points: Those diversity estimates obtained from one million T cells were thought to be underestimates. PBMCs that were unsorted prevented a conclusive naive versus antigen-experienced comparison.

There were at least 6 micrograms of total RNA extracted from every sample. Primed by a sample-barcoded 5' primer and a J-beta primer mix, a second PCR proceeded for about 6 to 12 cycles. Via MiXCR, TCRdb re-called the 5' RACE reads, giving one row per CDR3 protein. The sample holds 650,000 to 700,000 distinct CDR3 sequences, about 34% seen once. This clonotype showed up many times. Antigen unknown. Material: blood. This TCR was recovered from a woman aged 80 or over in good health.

CDR3 in amino acids: CASSFGTGFNQPQHF. Here the CDR3 DNA reads TGCGCCAGCAGCTTTGGGACAGGATTTAATCAGCCCCAGCATTTT. This chain links TRBV5-1 with TRBJ1-5, with 8 bases lining up with TRBD1. Germline V CDR1 and CDR2: SGHRS, YFSETQ. Trimming cost V 2 bases and J 4 bases; bases outside gene matches: 5. The CDR3 sequence is 15 residues long.